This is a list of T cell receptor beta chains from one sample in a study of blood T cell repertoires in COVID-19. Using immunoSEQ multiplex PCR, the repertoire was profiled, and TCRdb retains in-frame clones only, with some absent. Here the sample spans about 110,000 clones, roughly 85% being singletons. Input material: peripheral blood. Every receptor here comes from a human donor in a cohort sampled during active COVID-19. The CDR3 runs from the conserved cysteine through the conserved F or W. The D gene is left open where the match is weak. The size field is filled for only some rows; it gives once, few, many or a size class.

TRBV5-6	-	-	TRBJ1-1	TGTGCCAGCAGCTTGAACCCAAGCGCTGAAGCTTTCTTT	CASSLNPSAEAFF
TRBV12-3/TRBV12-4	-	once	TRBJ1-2	TGTGCCAGCAGTTTAACTCATGGCTACACCTTC	CASSLTHGYTF
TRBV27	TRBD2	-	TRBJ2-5	TGTGCCAGCAGTTTCGGGAGGCAAGAGACCCAGTACTTC	CASSFGRQETQYF
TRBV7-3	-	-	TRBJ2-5	TGTGCCAGCAGCCGCTTCGGGGTCGGCCAAGAGACCCAGTACTTC	CASSRFGVGQETQYF
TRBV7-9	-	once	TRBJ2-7	TGTGCCAGCAGCTTAGCGTACGGGGAGCACTACGACGAGCAGTACTTC	CASSLAYGEHYDEQYF
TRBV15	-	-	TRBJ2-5	TGTGCCACCAGCAACATAAGGGGGGAGACCCAGTACTTC	CATSNIRGETQYF
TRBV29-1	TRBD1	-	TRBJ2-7	TGCAGCGTTGAAAGGGTCTCCGGGACAGGATCCTACGAGCAGTACTTC	CSVERVSGTGSYEQYF
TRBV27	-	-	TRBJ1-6	TGTGCCAGCAGTTCAACCCCGAGCTCCTATAATTCACCCCTCCACTTT	CASSSTPSSYNSPLHF
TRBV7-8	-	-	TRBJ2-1	TGTGCCAGCGGGAGTAGCTCCTACAATGAGCAGTTCTTC	CASGSSSYNEQFF
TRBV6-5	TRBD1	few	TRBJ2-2	TGTGCCAGCAGACTTCGGACAGGGCGTACCGGGGAGCTGTTTTTT	CASRLRTGRTGELFF
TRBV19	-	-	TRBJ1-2	TGTGCCAGTACCTCGGATCCCAGGCCATACTATGGCTACACCTTC	CASTSDPRPYYGYTF